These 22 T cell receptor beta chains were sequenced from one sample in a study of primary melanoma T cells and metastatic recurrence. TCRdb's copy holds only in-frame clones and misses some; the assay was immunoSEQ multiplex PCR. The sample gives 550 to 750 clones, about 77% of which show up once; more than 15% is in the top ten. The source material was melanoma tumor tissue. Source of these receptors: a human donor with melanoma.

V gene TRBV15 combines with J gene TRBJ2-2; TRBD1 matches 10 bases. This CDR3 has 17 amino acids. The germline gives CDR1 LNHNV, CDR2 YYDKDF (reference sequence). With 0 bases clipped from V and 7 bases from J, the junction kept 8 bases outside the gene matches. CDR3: CATSRDRDRGIDGELFF. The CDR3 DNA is TGTGCCACCAGCAGAGATCGGGACAGGGGAATAGACGGGGAGCTGTTTTTT.

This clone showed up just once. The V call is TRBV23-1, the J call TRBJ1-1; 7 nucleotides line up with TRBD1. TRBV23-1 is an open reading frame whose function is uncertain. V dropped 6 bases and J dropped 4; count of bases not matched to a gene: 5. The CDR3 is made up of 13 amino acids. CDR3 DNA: TGCGCCAGCAGCTCAACAGGGGCCACTGAAGCTTTCTTT. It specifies CASSSTGATEAFF.

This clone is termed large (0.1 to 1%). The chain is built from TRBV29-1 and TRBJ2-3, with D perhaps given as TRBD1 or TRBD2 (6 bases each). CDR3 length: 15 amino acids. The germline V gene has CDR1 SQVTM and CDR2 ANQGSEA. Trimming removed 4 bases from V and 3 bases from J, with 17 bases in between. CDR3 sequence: CSVVGLQGRTDTQYF. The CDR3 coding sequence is TGCAGCGTTGTAGGGTTGCAGGGGAGGACAGATACGCAGTATTTT.

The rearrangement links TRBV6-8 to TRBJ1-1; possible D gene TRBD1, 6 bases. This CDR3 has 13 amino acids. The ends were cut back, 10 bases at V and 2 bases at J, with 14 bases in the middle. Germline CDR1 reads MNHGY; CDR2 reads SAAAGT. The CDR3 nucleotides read TGTGCCACCGCGACAGGACTTAACACTGAAGCTTTCTTT. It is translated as CATATGLNTEAFF.

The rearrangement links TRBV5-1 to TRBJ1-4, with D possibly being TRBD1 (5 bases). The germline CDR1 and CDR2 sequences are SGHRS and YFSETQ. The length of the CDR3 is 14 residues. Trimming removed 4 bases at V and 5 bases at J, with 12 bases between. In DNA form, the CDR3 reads TGCGCCAGCAGCCTGGGGGAGGGGAATGAAAAACTGTTTTTT. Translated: CASSLGEGNEKLFF.

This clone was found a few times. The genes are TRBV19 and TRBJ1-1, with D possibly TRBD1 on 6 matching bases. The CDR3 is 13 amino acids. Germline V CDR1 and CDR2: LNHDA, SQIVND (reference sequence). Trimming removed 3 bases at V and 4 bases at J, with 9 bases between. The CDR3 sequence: CASSIEGVTEAFF. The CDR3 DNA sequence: TGTGCCAGTAGTATTGAGGGGGTCACTGAAGCTTTCTTT.

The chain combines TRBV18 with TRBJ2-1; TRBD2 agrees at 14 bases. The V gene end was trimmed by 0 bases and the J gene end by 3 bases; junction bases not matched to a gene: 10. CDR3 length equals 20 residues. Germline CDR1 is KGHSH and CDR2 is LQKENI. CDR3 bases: TGTGCCAGCTCACCACCGCTGGGGGGGACTAGCGGGGGAAGCTACAATGAGCAGTTCTTC. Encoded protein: CASSPPLGGTSGGSYNEQFF.

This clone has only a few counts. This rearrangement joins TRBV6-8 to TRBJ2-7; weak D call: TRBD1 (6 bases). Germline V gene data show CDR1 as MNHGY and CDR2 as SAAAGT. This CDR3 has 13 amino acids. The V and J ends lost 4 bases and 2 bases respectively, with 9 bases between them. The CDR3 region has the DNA TGTGCCAGCAGTTGGACAGCCGCCTACGAGCAGTACTTC. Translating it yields CASSWTAAYEQYF.

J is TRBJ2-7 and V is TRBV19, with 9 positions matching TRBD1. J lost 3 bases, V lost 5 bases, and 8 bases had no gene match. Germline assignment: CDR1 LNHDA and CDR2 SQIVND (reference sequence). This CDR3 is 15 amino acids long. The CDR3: CASSRVGTGIYEQYF. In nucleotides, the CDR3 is TGTGCCAGTAGTCGTGTGGGGACAGGGATCTACGAGCAGTACTTC.

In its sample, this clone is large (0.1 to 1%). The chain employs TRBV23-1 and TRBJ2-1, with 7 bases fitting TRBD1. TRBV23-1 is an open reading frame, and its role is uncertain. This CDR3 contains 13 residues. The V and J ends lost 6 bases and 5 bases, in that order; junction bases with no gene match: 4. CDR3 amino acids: CASSWTGDNEQFF. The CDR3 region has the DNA TGCGCCAGCAGCTGGACAGGAGACAATGAGCAGTTCTTC.

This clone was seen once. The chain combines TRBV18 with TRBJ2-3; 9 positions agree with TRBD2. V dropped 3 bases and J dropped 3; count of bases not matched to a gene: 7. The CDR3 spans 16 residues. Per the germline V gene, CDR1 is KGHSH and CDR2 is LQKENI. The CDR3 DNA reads TGTGCCAGCTCACCCGCTGGCCTAGCGGGGACAGATACGCAGTATTTT. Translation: CASSPAGLAGTDTQYF.

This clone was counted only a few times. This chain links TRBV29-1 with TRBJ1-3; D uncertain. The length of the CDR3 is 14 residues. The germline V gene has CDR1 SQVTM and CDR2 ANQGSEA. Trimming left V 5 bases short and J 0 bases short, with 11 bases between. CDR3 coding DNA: TGCAGCGTTTTAGCAGGCATCTCTGGAAACACCATATATTTT. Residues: CSVLAGISGNTIYF.

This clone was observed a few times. The CDR3 spells CASSLTGLMNTEAFF. The CDR3 DNA reads TGCGCCAGCAGCTTAACAGGCCTCATGAACACTGAAGCTTTCTTT. The gene calls are TRBV5-1 and TRBJ1-1, with D tentatively TRBD1 (5 bases). V lost 2 bases, J lost 0 bases, and 11 bases lay in between. The CDR3 covers 15 residues. The germline V gene has CDR1 SGHRS and CDR2 YFSETQ.

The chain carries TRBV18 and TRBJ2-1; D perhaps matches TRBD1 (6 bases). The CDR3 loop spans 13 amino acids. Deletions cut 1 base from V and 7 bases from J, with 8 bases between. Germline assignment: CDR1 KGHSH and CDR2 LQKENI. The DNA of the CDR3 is TGTGCCAGCTCACCACTTACAGGGAATGAGCAGTTCTTC. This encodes CASSPLTGNEQFF.

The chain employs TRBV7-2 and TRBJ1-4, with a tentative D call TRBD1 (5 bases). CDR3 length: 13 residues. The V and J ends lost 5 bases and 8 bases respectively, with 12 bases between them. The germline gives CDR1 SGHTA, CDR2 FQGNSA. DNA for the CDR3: TGTGCCAGCAGCCCCCAACGGGGGGAAAAACTGTTTTTT. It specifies CASSPQRGEKLFF. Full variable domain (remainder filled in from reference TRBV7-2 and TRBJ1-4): GAGVSQSPSNKVTEKGKDVELRCDPISGHTALYWYRQSLGQGLEFLIYFQGNSAPDKSGLPSDRFSAERTGGSVSTLTIQRTQQEDSAVYLCASSPQRGEKLFFGSGTQLSVL.

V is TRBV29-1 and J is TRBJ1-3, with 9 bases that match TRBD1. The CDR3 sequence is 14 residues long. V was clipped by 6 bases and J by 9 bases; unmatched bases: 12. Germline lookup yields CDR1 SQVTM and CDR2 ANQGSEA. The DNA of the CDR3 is TGCAGCGTGGAGACAGGGGGGAAACAGGGCACCATATATTTT. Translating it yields CSVETGGKQGTIYF.

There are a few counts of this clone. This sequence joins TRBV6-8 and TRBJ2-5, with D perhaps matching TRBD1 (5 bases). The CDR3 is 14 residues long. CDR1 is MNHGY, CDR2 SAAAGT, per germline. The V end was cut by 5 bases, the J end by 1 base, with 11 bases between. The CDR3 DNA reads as TGTGCCAGCAGTGCAGGACACCTCCAAGAGACCCAGTACTTC. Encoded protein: CASSAGHLQETQYF.

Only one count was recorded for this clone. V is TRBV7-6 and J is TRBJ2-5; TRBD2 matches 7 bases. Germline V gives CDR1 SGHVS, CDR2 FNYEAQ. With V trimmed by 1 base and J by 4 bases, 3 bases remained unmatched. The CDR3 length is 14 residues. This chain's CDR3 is CASSLEPGGETQYF. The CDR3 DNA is TGTGCCAGCAGCTTAGAACCGGGGGGAGAGACCCAGTACTTC.

CDR3: CASSLGGSGGSETQYF. The CDR3 DNA is TGCGCCAGCAGCTTGGGCGGCAGCGGGGGTTCAGAGACCCAGTACTTC. The chain links TRBV5-1 to TRBJ2-5; 8 bases are shared with TRBD2. With V trimmed by 0 bases and J by 4 bases, 8 bases remained unmatched. Germline values: CDR1 SGHRS, CDR2 YFSETQ. The length of the CDR3 is 16 residues.

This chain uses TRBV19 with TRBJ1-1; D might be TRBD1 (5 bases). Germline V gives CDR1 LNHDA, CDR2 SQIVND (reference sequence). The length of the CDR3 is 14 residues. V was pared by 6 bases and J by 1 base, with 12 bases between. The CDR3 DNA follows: TGTGCCAGTAGGGACACTCTTTCGAACACTGAAGCTTTCTTT. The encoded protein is CASRDTLSNTEAFF. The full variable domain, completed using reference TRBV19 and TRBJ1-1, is DGGITQSPKYLFRKEGQNVTLSCEQNLNHDAMYWYRQDPGQGLRLIYYSQIVNDFQKGDIAEGYSVSREKKESFPLTVTSAQKNPTAFYLCASRDTLSNTEAFFGQGTRLTVV.

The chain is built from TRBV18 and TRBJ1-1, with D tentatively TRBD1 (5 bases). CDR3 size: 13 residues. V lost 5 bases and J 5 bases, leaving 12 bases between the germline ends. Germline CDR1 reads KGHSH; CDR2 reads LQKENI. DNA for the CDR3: TGTGCCAGCTCAGGGGACGGTGGGACTGAAGCTTTCTTT. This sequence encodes CASSGDGGTEAFF.

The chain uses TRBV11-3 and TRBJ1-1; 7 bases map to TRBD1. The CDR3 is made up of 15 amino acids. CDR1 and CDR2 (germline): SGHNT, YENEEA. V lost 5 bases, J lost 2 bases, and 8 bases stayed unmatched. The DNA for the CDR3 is TGTGCCAGCAGCCCGCACGGGACAGTCAACACTGAAGCTTTCTTT. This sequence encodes CASSPHGTVNTEAFF.